A selection of T cell receptor beta chains follows, all from one sample in a study of T-cell memory formation after mild COVID-19. TCRdb called the 5' RACE reads again in MiXCR, with one record for every CDR3 protein. The data show under 250,000 distinct CDR3 sequences, with approximately 15% seen just once and less than 2.5% held by the top ten. The sample taken for sequencing was PBMCs or a T cell subset sorted from them (not recorded which). Source of these receptors: an adult woman who had mild COVID-19 (a few samples of this study predate the infection). Cell type and time point are not known. CDR3s include the opening cysteine and the closing phenylalanine or tryptophan. Fields, in order: CDR3 protein, CDR3 DNA, clone size, J gene, V gene, D gene. A D gene is named only where the DNA matches it firmly. Only part of the rows carry a size: once, few, many, or a class if the clone is expanded.

CDR3 protein: CASSSLYRVTEAFF
CDR3 DNA: TGTGCCAGCAGCTCCCTTTATAGGGTCACTGAAGCTTTCTTT
clone size: NA
J gene: TRBJ1-1
V gene: TRBV11-2
D gene: NA

CDR3 protein: CSALDWPDTEAFF
CDR3 DNA: TGCAGTGCCCTGGACTGGCCGGACACTGAAGCTTTCTTT
clone size: few
J gene: TRBJ1-1
V gene: TRBV20-1
D gene: NA

CDR3 protein: CASSESAGTSGASSYNEQFF
CDR3 DNA: TGTGCCAGCAGTGAATCGGCCGGGACTAGCGGGGCAAGCTCCTACAATGAGCAGTTCTTC
clone size: NA
J gene: TRBJ2-1
V gene: TRBV25-1
D gene: TRBD2

CDR3 protein: CASSPGLATTYEQYF
CDR3 DNA: TGTGCCAGCAGCCCGGGACTAGCGACAACCTACGAGCAGTACTTC
clone size: NA
J gene: TRBJ2-7
V gene: TRBV12-3/TRBV12-4
D gene: TRBD2

CDR3 protein: CAWRQGHEQYF
CDR3 DNA: TGTGCCTGGAGGCAAGGCCACGAGCAGTACTTC
clone size: few
J gene: TRBJ2-7
V gene: TRBV30
D gene: NA

CDR3 protein: CASSPGKVAGGPHEQYF
CDR3 DNA: TGTGCCAGCAGCCCAGGGAAGGTAGCGGGAGGGCCCCACGAGCAGTACTTC
clone size: many
J gene: TRBJ2-7
V gene: TRBV7-2
D gene: TRBD2

CDR3 protein: CAWSVGRNPQHF
CDR3 DNA: TGTGCCTGGAGTGTAGGTCGGAACCCCCAGCATTTT
clone size: NA
J gene: TRBJ1-5
V gene: TRBV30
D gene: NA

CDR3 protein: CASGRGVGKTEAFF
CDR3 DNA: TGTGCTAGTGGCCGAGGGGTCGGAAAGACTGAAGCTTTCTTT
clone size: NA
J gene: TRBJ1-1
V gene: TRBV12-5
D gene: NA

CDR3 protein: CASTDRGQGANVLTF
CDR3 DNA: TGTGCCAGCACCGACAGGGGGCAGGGGGCCAACGTCCTGACTTTC
clone size: NA
J gene: TRBJ2-6
V gene: TRBV3-1
D gene: TRBD1

CDR3 protein: CASSPPESVTQYF
CDR3 DNA: TGTGCCAGCTCACCACCGGAGTCAGTGACCCAGTACTTC
clone size: many
J gene: TRBJ2-5
V gene: TRBV18
D gene: NA

CDR3 protein: CASSSFQETQYF
CDR3 DNA: TGTGCCAGCAGCTCCTTTCAAGAGACCCAGTACTTC
clone size: NA
J gene: TRBJ2-5
V gene: TRBV7-6
D gene: NA

CDR3 protein: CTSSPLGNEQFF
CDR3 DNA: TGCACCAGCAGTCCGCTAGGGAATGAGCAGTTCTTC
clone size: few
J gene: TRBJ2-1
V gene: TRBV1
D gene: NA

CDR3 protein: CSVEMVPSSYNEQFF
CDR3 DNA: TGCAGCGTTGAGATGGTCCCGAGCTCCTACAATGAGCAGTTCTTC
clone size: NA
J gene: TRBJ2-1
V gene: TRBV29-1
D gene: NA

CDR3 protein: CASSIGSAGTYEQYF
CDR3 DNA: TGTGCCAGTAGTATAGGTTCGGCGGGAACCTACGAGCAGTACTTC
clone size: many
J gene: TRBJ2-7
V gene: TRBV19
D gene: NA

CDR3 protein: CASSLVGGLQETQYF
CDR3 DNA: TGTGCCAGCAGCTTAGTGGGGGGACTACAAGAGACCCAGTACTTC
clone size: NA
J gene: TRBJ2-5
V gene: TRBV7-2
D gene: TRBD2

CDR3 protein: CSASKLEGAAGEQFF
CDR3 DNA: TGCAGTGCTAGTAAACTAGAGGGGGCGGCCGGTGAGCAGTTCTTC
clone size: NA
J gene: TRBJ2-1
V gene: TRBV20-1
D gene: TRBD1

CDR3 protein: CASSPRASGEETQYF
CDR3 DNA: TGTGCCAGCAGCCCTCGTGCTAGCGGAGAAGAGACCCAGTACTTC
clone size: NA
J gene: TRBJ2-5
V gene: TRBV7-3
D gene: TRBD2

CDR3 protein: CASSLAFGGGNYEQYF
CDR3 DNA: TGTGCCAGCAGTTTAGCGTTCGGGGGAGGAAACTACGAGCAGTACTTC
clone size: once
J gene: TRBJ2-7
V gene: TRBV12-3/TRBV12-4
D gene: NA

CDR3 protein: CASSQDMGGGIDTQYF
CDR3 DNA: TGCGCCAGCAGCCAAGATATGGGCGGCGGAATAGATACGCAGTATTTT
clone size: NA
J gene: TRBJ2-3
V gene: TRBV4-1
D gene: NA

CDR3 protein: CASSARAGPYEQYF
CDR3 DNA: TGTGCCAGCAGCGCTCGGGCCGGCCCCTACGAGCAGTACTTC
clone size: few
J gene: TRBJ2-7
V gene: TRBV7-8
D gene: NA

CDR3 protein: CASSLGGVGQYF
CDR3 DNA: TGTGCCAGCAGTTTGGGGGGAGTTGGGCAGTACTTC
clone size: NA
J gene: TRBJ2-7
V gene: TRBV12-3/TRBV12-4
D gene: NA

CDR3 protein: CSAPSVGQGYWEQFF
CDR3 DNA: TGCAGTGCCCCGTCGGTGGGACAGGGATACTGGGAGCAGTTCTTC
clone size: NA
J gene: TRBJ2-1
V gene: TRBV20-1
D gene: TRBD1

CDR3 protein: CASSLSGRSTDTQYF
CDR3 DNA: TGCGCCAGCAGCCTGAGCGGGAGGAGCACAGATACGCAGTATTTT
clone size: many
J gene: TRBJ2-3
V gene: TRBV5-1
D gene: TRBD2

CDR3 protein: CASSQGWSGDTEAFF
CDR3 DNA: TGTGCCAGCAGCCAAGGATGGAGCGGGGACACTGAAGCTTTCTTT
clone size: NA
J gene: TRBJ1-1
V gene: TRBV3-1
D gene: NA

CDR3 protein: CASSLGDETQYF
CDR3 DNA: TGTGCCAGCAGCTTAGGGGACGAGACCCAGTACTTC
clone size: NA
J gene: TRBJ2-5
V gene: TRBV7-9
D gene: NA

CDR3 protein: CASSLRPSFNSYNEQFF
CDR3 DNA: TGTGCCAGCAGCTTACGTCCGAGCTTTAACTCCTACAATGAGCAGTTCTTC
clone size: few
J gene: TRBJ2-1
V gene: TRBV7-2
D gene: NA

CDR3 protein: CASSQNFLGGEAFF
CDR3 DNA: TGTGCCAGCAGTCAAAATTTCCTGGGGGGTGAAGCTTTCTTT
clone size: few
J gene: TRBJ1-1
V gene: TRBV25-1
D gene: NA

CDR3 protein: CASSTLLAGGHSRTQYF
CDR3 DNA: TGTGCCAGCAGTACCTTGCTAGCGGGGGGCCATTCTAGGACCCAGTACTTC
clone size: NA
J gene: TRBJ2-5
V gene: TRBV12-3/TRBV12-4
D gene: TRBD2

CDR3 protein: CASSGDLPGELFF
CDR3 DNA: TGTGCCAGCAGTGGTGACTTGCCCGGGGAGCTGTTTTTT
clone size: NA
J gene: TRBJ2-2
V gene: TRBV6-2/TRBV6-3
D gene: NA

CDR3 protein: CASSLRNRDRAQYF
CDR3 DNA: TGTGCCAGCAGCTTAAGGAACCGGGACAGGGCGCAGTATTTT
clone size: few
J gene: TRBJ2-3
V gene: TRBV7-2
D gene: TRBD1

CDR3 protein: CASSARRGDEQYF
CDR3 DNA: TGTGCCAGCAGTGCCCGCCGGGGGGACGAGCAGTACTTC
clone size: few
J gene: TRBJ2-7
V gene: TRBV12-3/TRBV12-4
D gene: TRBD2

CDR3 protein: CASSPGLAKETQYF
CDR3 DNA: TGTGCCAGCTCACCAGGACTAGCGAAAGAGACCCAGTACTTC
clone size: few
J gene: TRBJ2-5
V gene: TRBV18
D gene: TRBD2

CDR3 protein: CASSFDQPGSRQDTQYF
CDR3 DNA: TGTGCCAGCAGTTTTGATCAGCCGGGATCACGGCAAGATACGCAGTATTTT
clone size: few
J gene: TRBJ2-3
V gene: TRBV12-3/TRBV12-4
D gene: NA

CDR3 protein: CASREDSAGANVLTF
CDR3 DNA: TGTGCCAGCAGGGAGGACAGTGCTGGGGCCAACGTCCTGACTTTC
clone size: NA
J gene: TRBJ2-6
V gene: TRBV27
D gene: NA

CDR3 protein: CSSLAGNTDTQYF
CDR3 DNA: TGCAGCTCTCTAGCGGGGAACACAGATACGCAGTATTTT
clone size: few
J gene: TRBJ2-3
V gene: TRBV29-1
D gene: TRBD2

CDR3 protein: CASSLTSGGYNEQFF
CDR3 DNA: TGTGCCAGCAGTTTAACTAGCGGGGGTTACAATGAGCAGTTCTTC
clone size: many
J gene: TRBJ2-1
V gene: TRBV12-3/TRBV12-4
D gene: TRBD2